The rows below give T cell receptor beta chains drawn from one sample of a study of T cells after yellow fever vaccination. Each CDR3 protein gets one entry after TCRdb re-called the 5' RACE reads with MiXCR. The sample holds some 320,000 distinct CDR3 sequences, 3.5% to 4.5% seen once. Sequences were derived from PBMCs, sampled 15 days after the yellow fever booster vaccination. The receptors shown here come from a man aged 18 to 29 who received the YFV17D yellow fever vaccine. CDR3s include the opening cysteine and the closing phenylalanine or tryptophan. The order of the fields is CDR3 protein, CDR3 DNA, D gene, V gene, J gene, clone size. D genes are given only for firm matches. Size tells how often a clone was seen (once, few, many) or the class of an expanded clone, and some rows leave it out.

CAAGPRRQGTDTQYF	TGTGCCGCAGGGCCCCGGCGGCAGGGGACAGATACGCAGTATTTT	-	TRBV15	TRBJ2-3	many
CASSLSSTANTIYF	TGTGCCAGCAGCCTCAGTTCAACAGCCAACACCATATATTTT	-	TRBV12-3/TRBV12-4	TRBJ1-3	-
CASSLGISGGPTETQYF	TGTGCCAGCAGCTTAGGCATCAGCGGGGGACCAACAGAGACCCAGTACTTC	TRBD2	TRBV7-2	TRBJ2-5	few
CASSLEGTGSKNIQYF	TGTGCCAGCAGCTTAGAGGGGACGGGGTCCAAAAACATTCAGTACTTC	-	TRBV11-2	TRBJ2-4	-
CASSLLGQGEFF	TGTGCCAGCAGTTTATTGGGGCAGGGTGAGTTCTTC	-	TRBV27	TRBJ2-1	many
CASSPPTSGSYNEQFF	TGCGCCAGCAGCCCCCCAACTAGCGGGTCCTACAATGAGCAGTTCTTC	TRBD2	TRBV5-1	TRBJ2-1	-
CASSLRSGPYNEQFF	TGTGCCAGCAGTTTAAGGTCTGGACCCTACAATGAGCAGTTCTTC	-	TRBV12-3/TRBV12-4	TRBJ2-1	-
CASSGRGYGYTF	TGCGCCAGCAGCGGCAGGGGATATGGCTACACCTTC	-	TRBV5-1	TRBJ1-2	many
CASSQRSTDTQYF	TGTGCTAGCAGTCAGCGCAGCACAGATACGCAGTATTTT	-	TRBV7-7	TRBJ2-3	many
CASGTGASRGSYNEQFF	TGTGCCAGCGGGACAGGGGCCTCTCGGGGCTCCTACAATGAGCAGTTCTTC	TRBD1	TRBV7-2	TRBJ2-1	-
CASSNANTEAFF	TGTGCCAGCTCAAACGCTAACACTGAAGCTTTCTTT	-	TRBV18	TRBJ1-1	-
CASSLGRSQNTQYF	TGTGCCAGCAGCTTAGGGAGGTCCCAGAATACGCAGTATTTT	-	TRBV7-2	TRBJ2-3	many
CASSQLATSSYEQYF	TGCGCCAGCAGCCAGCTAGCTACGAGCTCCTACGAGCAGTACTTC	-	TRBV4-3	TRBJ2-7	many
CASSQDSLWRTQYF	TGTGCCAGCAGCCAAGATAGCCTCTGGCGGACCCAGTACTTC	-	TRBV14	TRBJ2-5	few
CASSVQAGGSETQYF	TGTGCCAGCAGCGTACAAGCGGGGGGTTCAGAGACCCAGTACTTC	TRBD2	TRBV9	TRBJ2-5	many
CASSQGTSGADEQFF	TGCGCCAGCAGCCAGGGGACTAGCGGGGCCGATGAGCAGTTCTTC	TRBD2	TRBV4-3	TRBJ2-1	-
CSVRDRGLEAFF	TGCAGCGTCCGGGACAGGGGTCTTGAAGCTTTCTTT	TRBD1	TRBV29-1	TRBJ1-1	many
CSVTPGQGGTEAFF	TGCAGCGTCACCCCGGGACAGGGAGGAACTGAAGCTTTCTTT	TRBD1	TRBV29-1	TRBJ1-1	many
CASSYSIIGTGPSKNIQYF	TGTGCCAGCAGTTACTCGATTATTGGGACAGGGCCATCCAAAAACATTCAGTACTTC	TRBD1	TRBV6-2/TRBV6-3	TRBJ2-4	few
CASSHRPGQALETQYF	TGTGCCAGCAGTCATCGTCCGGGACAGGCCCTGGAGACCCAGTACTTC	TRBD1	TRBV5-6	TRBJ2-5	many
CASSFITVANYGYTF	TGTGCCAGCAGCTTTATCACCGTAGCTAACTATGGCTACACCTTC	-	TRBV7-9	TRBJ1-2	-
CAWSSRRTEAFF	TGTGCCTGGAGTTCTCGTAGGACTGAAGCTTTCTTT	-	TRBV30	TRBJ1-1	many
CAGYPRGLSYNEQFF	TGTGCCGGCTATCCCAGGGGGCTCTCCTACAATGAGCAGTTCTTC	TRBD1	TRBV6-1	TRBJ2-1	many
CASSQDSQGIGTDTQYF	TGTGCCAGCAGCCAAGATAGTCAGGGGATTGGCACAGATACGCAGTATTTT	-	TRBV4-2	TRBJ2-3	-
CAIKGGLAGGRETQYF	TGTGCCATCAAGGGGGGACTAGCGGGGGGCCGAGAGACCCAGTACTTC	TRBD2	TRBV10-3	TRBJ2-5	many
CASSGRGTFNEQFF	TGTGCCAGCAGCGGGCGAGGGACTTTCAATGAGCAGTTCTTC	-	TRBV9	TRBJ2-1	-
CASSPPDGSYGYTF	TGTGCCAGCAGTCCCCCCGATGGCAGCTATGGCTACACCTTC	-	TRBV12-3/TRBV12-4	TRBJ1-2	many
CASSYFSGKVAGANVLTF	TGTGCCAGCAGTTACTTTTCAGGGAAAGTTGCTGGGGCCAACGTCCTGACTTTC	-	TRBV6-2/TRBV6-3	TRBJ2-6	-
CAAAPRGAYEQYF	TGTGCCGCCGCGCCCAGGGGGGCGTACGAGCAGTACTTC	-	TRBV27	TRBJ2-7	many
CASSALTANTEAFF	TGTGCCAGCAGTGCATTAACAGCGAACACTGAAGCTTTCTTT	-	TRBV12-3/TRBV12-4	TRBJ1-1	few
CASSSPGEDVGNSPLHF	TGTGCCAGCAGTTCCCCCGGCGAGGATGTAGGGAATTCACCCCTCCACTTT	-	TRBV28	TRBJ1-6	many
CASSWDYSTDTQYF	TGTGCCAGCAGCTGGGATTATAGCACAGATACGCAGTATTTT	-	TRBV7-9	TRBJ2-3	few
CASSQDGGAYNEQFF	TGCGCCAGCAGCCAGGACGGGGGGGCCTACAATGAGCAGTTCTTC	TRBD2	TRBV4-3	TRBJ2-1	many
CASSQETRSIDTQYF	TGTGCCAGCAGCCAGGAGACTAGGTCGATAGATACGCAGTATTTT	-	TRBV4-2	TRBJ2-3	-
CSVRDRVFGYTF	TGCAGCGTGCGGGACAGGGTCTTTGGCTACACCTTC	TRBD1	TRBV29-1	TRBJ1-2	few
CSARGGQGEKLFF	TGCAGTGCTAGGGGCGGACAGGGTGAAAAACTGTTTTTT	TRBD1	TRBV20-1	TRBJ1-4	-
CSASPLTSEQFF	TGCAGTGCTAGTCCATTAACAAGTGAGCAGTTCTTC	-	TRBV20-1	TRBJ2-1	many
CALATGAGNSPLHF	TGTGCCCTCGCGACAGGGGCAGGGAATTCACCCCTCCACTTT	TRBD1	TRBV10-3	TRBJ1-6	-
CASGRRGQTQYF	TGTGCCAGTGGACGGAGGGGGCAGACCCAGTACTTC	-	TRBV27	TRBJ2-5	many
CSSFGGSRMNTEAFF	TGCAGCTCCTTCGGTGGAAGCCGGATGAACACTGAAGCTTTCTTT	-	TRBV29-1	TRBJ1-1	-
CASSPPPGTRDIQYF	TGTGCCAGCAGCCCGCCCCCTGGGACTAGGGACATTCAGTACTTC	TRBD2	TRBV9	TRBJ2-4	many